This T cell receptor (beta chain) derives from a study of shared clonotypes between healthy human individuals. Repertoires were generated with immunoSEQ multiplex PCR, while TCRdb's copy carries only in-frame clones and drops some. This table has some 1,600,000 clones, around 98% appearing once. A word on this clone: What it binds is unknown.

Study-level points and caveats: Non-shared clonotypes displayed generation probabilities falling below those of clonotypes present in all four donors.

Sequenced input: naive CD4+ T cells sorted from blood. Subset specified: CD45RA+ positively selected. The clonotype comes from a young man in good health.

CDR3 amino acids: CAANQAAHTEAFF. CDR3 sequence (DNA): TGTGCCGCCAACCAGGCAGCACACACTGAAGCTTTCTTT. The chain has TRBV7-9 and TRBJ1-1; D uncertain. Per the germline V gene, CDR1 is SEHNR and CDR2 is FQNEAQ (reference sequence). This CDR3 contains 13 residues. Trimming stripped 11 bases from V and 3 bases from J, with 16 bases between.